These T cell receptor beta chains were read from a single sample in a study of T cell repertoires in ileal Crohn's disease. Produced via immunoSEQ multiplex PCR; TCRdb's table is partial and in-frame only. The sample lists about 59,000 clones, around nine tenths seen once, with roughly 1.9% in the top ten. Sequences were obtained from ileal tissue. These receptors all come from an adult with Crohn's disease. Both conserved end residues are part of each CDR3. Fields, in order: J gene, D gene, V gene, clone size, CDR3 length, CDR3 DNA, CDR3 protein. D genes are given only for firm matches. The size field is filled for only some rows; it gives once, few, many or a size class.

>TRBJ1-5|NA|TRBV6-4|NA|14
TGTGCCAGCAGTGACTCGCCGGGGAGTCAGCCCCAGCATTTT
CASSDSPGSQPQHF
>TRBJ2-1|NA|TRBV29-1|NA|17
TGCAGCGTTGAAGATACAGTCCTCACCAGCTCCTACAATGAGCAGTTCTTC
CSVEDTVLTSSYNEQFF
>TRBJ1-2|NA|TRBV5-3|NA|18
TGTGCCAGAAGCCCGTACCTGCGTGCGCATTTCAACAGGGATGGCTACACCTTC
CARSPYLRAHFNRDGYTF
>TRBJ2-3|NA|TRBV28|NA|13
TGTGCCGCACAGGAAGGGATCACAGATACGCAGTATTTT
CAAQEGITDTQYF
>TRBJ1-1|NA|TRBV5-1|NA|15
TGCGCCAGCAGCTTAGGACTCCCCGGAGTCACTGAAGCTTTCTTT
CASSLGLPGVTEAFF
>TRBJ2-1|TRBD2|TRBV4-1|NA|14
TGCGCCAGCAGCCGACTAGCGGGATACAATGAGCAGTTCTTC
CASSRLAGYNEQFF
>TRBJ1-5|NA|TRBV7-3|once|13
TGTGCCAGCAGTGACGGGACTCATCAGCCCCAGCATTTT
CASSDGTHQPQHF
>TRBJ2-3|TRBD1|TRBV5-1|NA|14
TGCGCCAGCTGGGGACAGGGTAGCACAGATACGCAGTATTTT
CASWGQGSTDTQYF
>TRBJ1-5|NA|TRBV19|NA|16
TGTGCCAGTAGCAAGGGTCGGGGACACTACAATCAGCCCCAGCATTTT
CASSKGRGHYNQPQHF
>TRBJ2-2|NA|TRBV2|NA|13
TGTGCCAGCAGCGTCACTAGCTCCGGGGAGCTGTTTTTT
CASSVTSSGELFF
>TRBJ1-5|NA|TRBV15|NA|14
TGTGCCACCAGCAGAGGGGGGGGCAATCAGCCCCAGCATTTT
CATSRGGGNQPQHF
>TRBJ1-2|TRBD1|TRBV6-6|NA|11
TGTGCCAGCAGTTTAACAGGGGTCCACACCTTC
CASSLTGVHTF
>TRBJ1-4|TRBD1|TRBV19|NA|14
TGTGCCAGTCGAACGGGACAGGGATTCGAAAAACTGTTTTTT
CASRTGQGFEKLFF
>TRBJ1-3|TRBD1|TRBV7-9|NA|14
TGTGCCAGCAGCCTGACAGGGACGGGAAACACCATATATTTT
CASSLTGTGNTIYF
>TRBJ2-7|TRBD1|TRBV13|NA|15
TGTGCCAGCAGTTGGGACAGGGGGCGATTGGGAGAGCAGTACTTC
CASSWDRGRLGEQYF
>TRBJ1-1|NA|TRBV27|NA|14
TGTGCCAGCAAATTTTTGACAGACGGCTCTGAAGCTTTCTTT
CASKFLTDGSEAFF
>TRBJ1-1|NA|TRBV12-5|NA|11
TGTGCTAGTGGTACAGACAGTGAAGCTTTCTTT
CASGTDSEAFF
>TRBJ1-4|NA|TRBV5-4|NA|15
TGTGCCAGCAGCGTTCGTGGGCCGACTAATGAAAAACTGTTTTTT
CASSVRGPTNEKLFF
>TRBJ1-2|NA|TRBV11-2|few|15
TGTGCCAGCAGCTCAGCGTGGAGACAGGACGAGGGCTACACCTTC
CASSSAWRQDEGYTF
>TRBJ2-7|TRBD2|TRBV19|NA|14
TGTGCCAGTAGTATTGTAGCGGGAGTGAAGGAGCAGTACTTC
CASSIVAGVKEQYF
>TRBJ1-1|NA|TRBV28|NA|14
TGTGCCAGCAGTTCAGCAGGGGCCAACACTGAAGCTTTCTTT
CASSSAGANTEAFF